One sample yielded the 28 T cell receptor beta chains listed below, sequenced in a study of cytomegalovirus exposure and HLA in healthy donors. Primers for the PCR totalled 60 Vbeta and 13 Jbeta. Repertoires were generated with immunoSEQ multiplex PCR, while TCRdb's copy carries only in-frame clones and drops some. In the table there are 150,000 to 200,000 clones, roughly four fifths of which are singletons. The sample taken for sequencing was PBMCs. These receptor sequences come from a middle-aged man in good health and CMV-seronegative.

This rearrangement joins TRBV6-1 to TRBJ1-3, with a possible D match to TRBD1 (6 bases). Germline-derived CDR1 and CDR2 are MNHNS and SASEGT. V dropped 8 bases and J dropped 1 base, with 9 bases sitting between them. The CDR3 is made up of 13 amino acids. The CDR3 DNA sequence: TGTGCCAGCTCCAGGGGTTCTGGAAACACCATATATTTT. It specifies CASSRGSGNTIYF.

The V and J genes are TRBV6-5 and TRBJ2-5, with D perhaps TRBD2 (5 bases). The CDR3 runs 15 residues. Germline loops: CDR1 MNHEY, CDR2 SVGAGI. Between the trimmed V and J ends, which lost 11 bases and 5 bases, there was a span of 24 bases. The CDR3 loop reads CAAAIRDTAGETQYF. CDR3 sequence (DNA): TGTGCCGCGGCTATTCGGGATACTGCCGGGGAGACCCAGTACTTC.

The rearrangement links TRBV5-1 to TRBJ2-1, with D tentatively TRBD2 (6 bases). The germline gives CDR1 SGHRS, CDR2 YFSETQ. Trimming left V 5 bases short and J 0 bases short, with 6 bases between. The length of the CDR3 is 13 residues. CDR3 sequence (DNA): TGCGCCAGCAGTAGCGGCTCCTACAATGAGCAGTTCTTC. Amino acids: CASSSGSYNEQFF.

The CDR3 DNA follows: TGTGCCAGCAGCCAAGTTGCGGGGGCTGACTACAATGAGCAGTTCTTC. This codes for CASSQVAGADYNEQFF. J is TRBJ2-1 and V is TRBV14; D might be TRBD2 (7 bases). This CDR3 region has 16 residues. Germline assignment: CDR1 SGHDN and CDR2 FVKESK. With 1 base removed from V and 3 bases from J, the gap between germline ends came to 13 bases.

V usage is TRBV7-8 and J usage is TRBJ2-1; D possibly corresponds to TRBD2 (5 bases). Trimming left V 2 bases short and J 7 bases short, with 6 bases between. Germline loops: CDR1 SGHVS, CDR2 FQNEAQ. The CDR3 contains 12 residues. CDR3: CASSLTRNEQFF. The CDR3 DNA sequence: TGTGCCAGCAGCTTAACTAGAAATGAGCAGTTCTTC. The whole variable domain, remainder taken from reference TRBV7-8 and TRBJ2-1, is GAGVSQSPRYKVAKRGQDVALRCDPISGHVSLFWYQQALGQGPEFLTYFQNEAQLDKSGLPSDRFFAERPEGSVSTLKIQRTQQEDSAVYLCASSLTRNEQFFGPGTRLTVL.

The rearrangement links TRBV2 to TRBJ2-3; the D is unclear. Trimming pared 8 bases from V and 4 bases from J, leaving 7 bases between. The length of the CDR3 is 11 residues. Germline V gene lookup returns CDR1 SNHLY and CDR2 FYNNEI. For the CDR3, the DNA is TGTGCCAGCCAGGTTCCAGATACGCAGTATTTT. Translation: CASQVPDTQYF.

The rearrangement links TRBV10-3 to TRBJ2-6, with D possibly matching TRBD2 (5 bases). CDR1 is ENHRY and CDR2 is SYGVKD in the germline V gene. V was pared by 6 bases and J by 3 bases, with 12 bases between. CDR3 size: 15 residues. CDR3 in amino acids: CAIRGENGGANVLTF. Written as DNA, the CDR3 is TGTGCCATCAGGGGAGAGAACGGTGGGGCCAACGTCCTGACTTTC.

The genes are TRBV7-8 and TRBJ1-3, with 9 bases fitting TRBD1. CDR3 size: 15 residues. V shed 4 bases and J 9 bases; nucleotides not matched to a gene: 10. Germline lookup yields CDR1 SGHVS and CDR2 FQNEAQ. CDR3 bases: TGTGCCAGCAGCTCACTCCTCCGGACAGGGGCCACCATATATTTT. This sequence encodes CASSSLLRTGATIYF.

V and J are TRBV7-9 and TRBJ2-5; D possibly corresponds to TRBD2 (5 bases). The V end was cut by 2 bases, the J end by 5 bases, with 12 bases between. Germline CDR1 is SEHNR and CDR2 is FQNEAQ (reference sequence). This CDR3 spans 14 amino acids. The CDR3: CASSLIEGPETQYF. CDR3 nucleotides: TGTGCCAGCAGCTTAATTGAGGGCCCCGAGACCCAGTACTTC.

The rearrangement joins TRBV7-9 to TRBJ2-5; maybe TRBD2 (6 bases). CDR3 length: 14 residues. V lost 3 bases, J lost 2 bases, and 10 bases lay in between. Per germline, CDR1 SEHNR and CDR2 FQNEAQ (reference sequence). DNA for the CDR3: TGTGCCAGCAGCTTGGGAGGTTGGCAAGAGACCCAGTACTTC. Protein: CASSLGGWQETQYF.

CDR3 loop: CASSRLAGGTYEQYF. The CDR3 coding sequence is TGTGCCAGCAGCAGACTAGCGGGGGGTACCTACGAGCAGTACTTC. The chain is built from TRBV5-4 and TRBJ2-7; 13 bases align to TRBD2. Losses at the gene ends were 4 bases for V and 2 bases for J; bases not matched to a gene: 3. Per germline, CDR1 SGHNT and CDR2 YYREEE (reference sequence). The CDR3 is 15 residues long. Full variable domain (missing parts from reference TRBV5-4 and TRBJ2-7): ETGVTQSPTHLIKTRGQQVTLRCSSQSGHNTVSWYQQALGQGPQFIFQYYREEENGRGNFPPRFSGLQFPNYSSELNVNALELDDSALYLCASSRLAGGTYEQYFGPGTRLTVT.

The chain carries TRBV4-3 and TRBJ2-5; 10 nucleotides align to TRBD2. This CDR3 has 17 residues. In germline, CDR1 is LGHNA, CDR2 YSLEER. J lost 2 bases, V lost 0 bases, and 6 bases had no gene match. CDR3 nucleotides: TGCGCCAGCAGCCAAGATTTAGCGGGGGGTAAGCAAGAGACCCAGTACTTC. It specifies CASSQDLAGGKQETQYF.

The chain couples TRBV4-1 to TRBJ2-7; the D is unclear. The CDR3 length is 15 residues. Trimming shortened V by 1 base and J by 0 bases, and 10 bases separated the two germline ends. CDR1 is MGHRA, CDR2 YSYEKL, per germline. The chain's CDR3 is CASSQVPVSSYEQYF. Here the CDR3 DNA reads TGCGCCAGCAGCCAAGTGCCGGTGAGCTCCTACGAGCAGTACTTC.

This chain joins TRBV2 and TRBJ2-2; D is unresolved. The germline V and J ends were trimmed by 7 bases and 7 bases, with 4 bases remaining between them. The CDR3 is 10 residues long. CDR1 and CDR2 (germline): SNHLY, FYNNEI. The chain's CDR3 is CASTGGELFF. The DNA for the CDR3 is TGTGCCAGCACAGGCGGGGAGCTGTTTTTT.

The chain is built from TRBV5-1 and TRBJ2-5; TRBD1 is a possible D gene (5 bases). The DNA matches TRBJ2-7 better at its end, which makes the J call doubtful. The CDR3 is 15 residues long. Looked up from germline, CDR1 is SGHRS and CDR2 is YFSETQ. The CDR3 sequence is CASSSKAGSGYEQYF. The CDR3 region has the DNA TGCGCCAGCAGCTCAAAGGCAGGGTCTGGTTACGAGCAGTACTTC.

This rearrangement joins TRBV7-3 to TRBJ2-3; tentatively, D is TRBD2 (5 bases). CDR3 size: 15 residues. Trimming removed 5 bases at V and 5 bases at J, with 17 bases between. The germline V gene encodes CDR1 SGHTA and CDR2 FQGTGA. The chain's CDR3 is CASSPTGSLIDTQYF. Here the CDR3 DNA reads TGTGCCAGCAGCCCTACGGGGTCTTTAATAGATACGCAGTATTTT.

The V gene is TRBV2, the J gene TRBJ1-6; D may be TRBD1 (6 bases). V was trimmed by 6 bases and J by 13 bases, leaving 19 bases between them. The germline V gene encodes CDR1 SNHLY and CDR2 FYNNEI. The CDR3 runs 14 residues. Written as DNA, the CDR3 is TGTGCCAGCAGGACAGGAAGACCCGTCGGGCCCCTCCACTTT. Translated, it gives CASRTGRPVGPLHF.

This sequence joins TRBV7-8 and TRBJ1-3; the D is unclear. Germline loops: CDR1 SGHVS, CDR2 FQNEAQ. Trimming removed 7 bases at V and 0 bases at J, with 16 bases between. The CDR3 covers 16 residues. CDR3 sequence (DNA): TGTGCCAGCAACAACGAGGCCTCGAGCTCTGGAAACACCATATATTTT. This gives the protein CASNNEASSSGNTIYF.

The rearrangement joins TRBV4-2 to TRBJ2-7, with 10 nucleotides matching TRBD1. The CDR3 length is 16 residues. Germline V gives CDR1 LGHNA, CDR2 YNFKEQ. V lost 4 bases and J lost 4; bases outside the gene matches: 10. The CDR3: CASSRSLRDRGYEQYF. The DNA for the CDR3 is TGTGCCAGCAGCCGATCTCTCCGGGACAGGGGTTACGAGCAGTACTTC.

V is TRBV6-5 and J is TRBJ1-5; no clear D gene. The CDR3 totals 13 residues. Per the germline V gene, CDR1 is MNHEY and CDR2 is SVGAGI. CDR3 in DNA: TGTGCTACAAAAGTGGGCAGCAATCAGCCCCAGCATTTT. Residues: CATKVGSNQPQHF.

The chain has TRBV27 and TRBJ2-5; D might be TRBD2 (6 bases). In germline, CDR1 is MNHEY, CDR2 SMNVEV (reference sequence). The CDR3 covers 14 residues. V dropped 6 bases and J dropped 5 bases, with 16 bases sitting between them. CDR3 region: CASRRSGPGETQYF. The CDR3 nucleotides are TGTGCCAGCAGGCGTAGCGGCCCCGGGGAGACCCAGTACTTC.

The V and J genes are TRBV27 and TRBJ1-1; D possibly corresponds to TRBD1 (5 bases). The germline V and J ends were trimmed by 5 bases and 0 bases, with 13 bases remaining between them. The CDR3 has 15 amino acids. CDR1 is MNHEY, CDR2 SMNVEV, per germline (reference sequence). For the CDR3, the DNA is TGTGCCAGCAGTCCCCAGGGTATCTTGAACACTGAAGCTTTCTTT. This gives the protein CASSPQGILNTEAFF.

J is TRBJ2-7 and V is TRBV9; TRBD1 matches 7 bases. This CDR3 has 15 amino acids. Per germline, CDR1 SGDLS and CDR2 YYNGEE. V shed 0 bases and J 3 bases; nucleotides not matched to a gene: 6. The CDR3 sequence is CASSVERQGDYEQYF. The CDR3 DNA reads as TGTGCCAGCAGCGTAGAACGACAGGGAGACTACGAGCAGTACTTC.

CDR3 sequence: CASRLQGAGQPQHF. CDR3 DNA sequence: TGTGCCAGCAGACTCCAGGGGGCAGGTCAGCCCCAGCATTTT. This chain uses TRBV28 with TRBJ1-5, with 8 bases fitting TRBD1. Trimming cost V 6 bases and J 6 bases; bases outside gene matches: 7. The CDR3 consists of 14 residues. Germline CDR1 and CDR2: MDHEN and SYDVKM.

This chain joins TRBV5-4 and TRBJ2-1; D not resolved. Germline values: CDR1 SGHNT, CDR2 YYREEE (reference sequence). The CDR3 has 15 residues. The V end lost 4 bases, the J end lost 7 bases, and 18 bases lay between the germline ends. The CDR3 DNA reads TGTGCCAGCAGCCCACCCGCAGGTAATAGTAATGAGCAGTTCTTC. Translating gives CASSPPAGNSNEQFF.

The chain combines TRBV18 with TRBJ1-5; 7 bases map to TRBD1. From germline, CDR1 is KGHSH and CDR2 LQKENI. This CDR3 is built from 17 residues. The trim removed 3 bases at V and 3 bases at J, leaving 11 bases unmatched. The CDR3 is CASSPRGGGMDNQPQHF. The CDR3 DNA sequence: TGTGCCAGCTCACCGCGAGGAGGGGGCATGGACAATCAGCCCCAGCATTTT.

The CDR3 sequence: CASSQYTDTQYF. Written as DNA, the CDR3 is TGTGCCAGCAGCCAATACACAGATACGCAGTATTTT. The chain combines TRBV14 with TRBJ2-3, with unresolved D. The CDR3 runs 12 residues. From germline, CDR1 is SGHDN and CDR2 FVKESK. Trimming cost V 2 bases and J 2 bases, with 2 bases left between them.

V is TRBV28 and J is TRBJ1-2; maybe TRBD1 (5 bases). Germline CDR1 reads MDHEN; CDR2 reads SYDVKM. The V end was cut by 10 bases, the J end by 7 bases, with 10 bases between. The CDR3 is 10 amino acids. CDR3 region: CATLGGGYTF. The DNA of the CDR3 is TGTGCCACCCTGGGGGGTGGCTACACCTTC.